The T cell receptor (beta chain) under discussion was sequenced for a study of cytomegalovirus exposure and HLA in healthy donors. Study-level points and caveats: Association of under 20,000 TCR beta sequences with HLA alleles was found at 0.05 false discovery rate in a later analysis.

Germline CDR1 reads SGHRS; CDR2 reads YFSETQ. V was pared by 3 bases and J by 1 base, with 2 bases of the junction left unmatched. The CDR3 is 16 residues long. The PCR made use of 60 Vbeta and 13 Jbeta primers. Profiled with immunoSEQ multiplex PCR; TCRdb holds only in-frame clones, not every one. This table holds 150,000 to 200,000 clones. Comments on this clone: The antigen is unknown.

This chain links TRBV5-1 with TRBJ2-1, with 12 bases identical to TRBD2. Sequences were obtained from PBMCs. The TCR sequence derives from a woman aged 18 to 35 in good health and CMV-seropositive. CDR3 bases: TGCGCCAGCAGCTACCTAGCGGGAGGGTCCTACAATGAGCAGTTCTTC. Protein product: CASSYLAGGSYNEQFF.